A single sample is the source of the 18 T cell receptor beta chains below, sequenced in a study of tumor-infiltrating lymphocytes in localized non-small cell lung cancer. Sequencing was performed with immunoSEQ multiplex PCR; in TCRdb, only in-frame clones are kept and a portion is missing. The sample lists about 16,000 clones; approximately 80% were seen once. What was sequenced was lung tumor tissue. Receptors were obtained from a human donor with non-small cell lung cancer.

The chain joins TRBV4-2 to TRBJ2-1; weak D call: TRBD1 (5 bases). The CDR3 is made up of 15 amino acids. Trimming left V 0 bases short and J 5 bases short, with 11 bases between. Germline V lookup: CDR1 LGHNA, CDR2 YNFKEQ. CDR3 DNA sequence: TGTGCCAGCAGCCAAGACCAGGGTATCCACAATGAGCAGTTCTTC. This gives the protein CASSQDQGIHNEQFF.

This chain connects TRBV4-2 to TRBJ2-1; D uncertain. V lost 0 bases to trimming and J lost 10 bases, with 10 bases between them. The CDR3 consists of 13 residues. CDR1 and CDR2 from the germline V gene are LGHNA and YNFKEQ. The CDR3 region is CASSQDSLGEQFF. CDR3 nucleotides: TGTGCCAGCAGCCAAGATTCATTAGGGGAGCAGTTCTTC.

The genes are TRBV2 and TRBJ1-5, with D uncertain. There are 15 residues in the CDR3. Trimming removed 5 bases at V and 9 bases at J, with 20 bases between. Germline V CDR1 and CDR2: SNHLY, FYNNEI. The CDR3 DNA is TGTGCCAGCAGTCCCCCGGAAACGTCGCCGGGGCCCCAGCATTTT. Amino acids: CASSPPETSPGPQHF.

The V and J genes are TRBV25-1 and TRBJ2-1, with TRBD2 identical over 9 bases. The CDR3 length is 18 residues. The V and J ends lost 3 bases and 3 bases, in that order; junction bases with no gene match: 12. Germline V gene sequence: CDR1 MGHDK, CDR2 SYGVNS. DNA of the CDR3: TGTGCCAGCAGTGACGGGCGTCCGGGGACTAGCTACTACAATGAGCAGTTCTTC. Residues: CASSDGRPGTSYYNEQFF.

This sequence joins TRBV9 and TRBJ2-6, with unresolved D. The CDR3 runs to 16 residues. V lost 3 bases and J lost 0, with 10 bases in between. Germline loops: CDR1 SGDLS, CDR2 YYNGEE. Here the CDR3 reads CASSARLNSGANVLTF. CDR3 nucleotides: TGTGCCAGCAGCGCACGTCTTAACTCTGGGGCCAACGTCCTGACTTTC.

The rearrangement uses TRBV27 and TRBJ2-5; D unresolved. The germline V gene encodes CDR1 MNHEY and CDR2 SMNVEV (reference sequence). The CDR3 runs to 13 residues. Trimming left V 6 bases short and J 0 bases short, with 8 bases between. As DNA, the CDR3 is TGTGCCAGCAGCACTCTATACCAAGAGACCCAGTACTTC. Protein sequence: CASSTLYQETQYF.

With respect to this clone: Other DNA variants within this sample encode the same CDR3. This chain joins TRBV6-6 and TRBJ2-7; D perhaps matches TRBD1 (5 bases). The V gene lost 2 bases and the J gene lost 0 bases, with 11 bases spanning the gap. The length of the CDR3 is 15 residues. Per germline, CDR1 MNHNY and CDR2 SVGAGI (reference sequence). The CDR3 reads CASSYIREGSYEQYF. CDR3 DNA: TGTGCCAGCAGTTACATCAGGGAAGGCTCCTACGAGCAGTACTTC.

The chain has TRBV30 and TRBJ2-3, with 12 bases that match TRBD2. V shed 5 bases, J shed 4 bases, and the junction held 1 base outside the gene matches. CDR3 length: 13 amino acids. CDR1 GTSNPN and CDR2 SVGIG come from the germline V gene (reference sequence). DNA for the CDR3: TGTGCCTGGGGGACTAGCGGGTCAGATACGCAGTATTTT. The encoded protein is CAWGTSGSDTQYF.

This chain connects TRBV6-5 to TRBJ2-1, with D perhaps matching TRBD2 (5 bases). Between the trimmed V and J ends, which lost 5 bases and 4 bases, there was a span of 6 bases. The CDR3 totals 12 residues. From germline, CDR1 is MNHEY and CDR2 SVGAGI. CDR3 sequence (DNA): TGTGCCAGCAGTCGGGATTACAATGAGCAGTTCTTC. Encoded protein: CASSRDYNEQFF.

This clone was counted a single time. V is TRBV27 and J is TRBJ2-1; D is possibly TRBD2 (5 bases). Germline CDR1 MNHEY, CDR2 SMNVEV (reference sequence). There are 15 residues in the CDR3. V was cut by 10 bases and J by 0 bases, with 16 bases left in between. CDR3 in amino acids: CATSKRISSYNEQFF. CDR3 sequence (DNA): TGTGCCACCTCGAAGCGGATCAGCTCCTACAATGAGCAGTTCTTC.

This chain links TRBV4-2 with TRBJ2-5; no reliable D call. Germline CDR1 and CDR2: LGHNA and YNFKEQ. The CDR3 runs 15 residues. The V gene lost 4 bases and the J gene lost 5 bases, with 17 bases spanning the gap. The CDR3 protein is CASSPRLWYKETQYF. In DNA, the CDR3 is TGTGCCAGCAGCCCCCGGCTGTGGTATAAGGAGACCCAGTACTTC.

The rearrangement links TRBV4-1 to TRBJ2-1, with D perhaps matching TRBD2 (6 bases). Germline V lookup: CDR1 MGHRA, CDR2 YSYEKL. The CDR3 covers 14 residues. The V gene lost 0 bases and the J gene lost 5 bases, with 8 bases spanning the gap. CDR3 residues: CASSQDSGDNEQFF. The CDR3, as DNA: TGCGCCAGCAGCCAAGATTCGGGGGACAATGAGCAGTTCTTC.

The chain is built from TRBV5-4 and TRBJ2-7; tentatively, D is TRBD1 (5 bases). V shed 4 bases and J shed 5 bases, with 19 bases lying between them. Germline CDR1 SGHNT, CDR2 YYREEE (reference sequence). CDR3 length equals 15 residues. The CDR3 reads CASSKGHPNIHEQYF. The CDR3 coding sequence is TGTGCCAGCAGCAAAGGACACCCTAACATCCACGAGCAGTACTTC.

J is TRBJ2-7 and V is TRBV30, with TRBD1 as a possible D gene (6 bases). This CDR3 is 12 amino acids long. CDR1 and CDR2 from the germline V gene are GTSNPN and SVGIG (reference sequence). V was pared by 1 base and J by 6 bases, with 10 bases between. The chain's CDR3 is CAWSGSTGEQYF. The CDR3 nucleotides are TGTGCCTGGAGTGGCTCGACAGGCGAGCAGTACTTC.

This rearrangement joins TRBV19 to TRBJ1-1; D perhaps matches TRBD1 (6 bases). This CDR3 comprises 12 residues. Trimming removed 6 bases from V and 5 bases from J, with 10 bases in between. The germline V gene encodes CDR1 LNHDA and CDR2 SQIVND (reference sequence). CDR3 coding DNA: TGTGCCAGTAGCTGGGGGCGAACTGAAGCTTTCTTT. This encodes CASSWGRTEAFF. Variable domain in full (rest from reference TRBV19 and TRBJ1-1): DGGITQSPKYLFRKEGQNVTLSCEQNLNHDAMYWYRQDPGQGLRLIYYSQIVNDFQKGDIAEGYSVSREKKESFPLTVTSAQKNPTAFYLCASSWGRTEAFFGQGTRLTVV.

The V and J genes are TRBV27 and TRBJ2-2; TRBD2 matches at 9 bases. The V segment lost 8 bases and the J segment 2 bases; nucleotides outside the gene matches: 3. CDR3 length equals 14 residues. CDR1 MNHEY and CDR2 SMNVEV come from the germline V gene (reference sequence). The CDR3 loop reads CASRSGRNTGELFF. CDR3 DNA: TGTGCCAGCCGTAGCGGGAGAAACACCGGGGAGCTGTTTTTT.

J is TRBJ2-2 and V is TRBV6-6, with D uncertain. Germline CDR1 reads MNHNY; CDR2 reads SVGAGI (reference sequence). This CDR3 comprises 11 residues. Trimming cost V 7 bases and J 5 bases, with 5 bases left between them. CDR3 in amino acids: CASTVTGELFF. The CDR3 coding sequence is TGTGCCAGCACTGTTACCGGGGAGCTGTTTTTT.

The rearrangement links TRBV5-5 to TRBJ1-2, with TRBD1 matching 7 bases. Germline V lookup: CDR1 SGHKS, CDR2 YYEKEE (reference sequence). The CDR3 is 12 amino acids. Germline trimming cut 4 bases from V and 12 bases from J; bases unmatched to any gene: 9. CDR3 DNA sequence: TGTGCCAGCAGCCAAAGACAGGGTCCCAACACCTTC. This sequence encodes CASSQRQGPNTF. Drawing the rest from reference TRBV5-5 and TRBJ1-2, the complete variable domain is DAGVTQSPTHLIKTRGQQVTLRCSPISGHKSVSWYQQVLGQGPQFIFQYYEKEERGRGNFPDRFSARQFPNYSSELNVNALLLGDSALYLCASSQRQGPNTFGSGTRLTVV.